This T cell receptor beta chain was recorded in a study of blood T cell repertoires in COVID-19. About the research overall: Sources were T cells, B-cell-depleted T cells, or PBMCs; the material itself was cDNA or gDNA.

The assay was immunoSEQ multiplex PCR, and TCRdb's table has in-frame clones only and misses some. The data contain under 170,000 clones, approximately 86% of them seen just once; the ten biggest clones take up more than 3%. Trimming stripped 3 bases from V and 6 bases from J, with 9 bases between. Germline V gene sequence: CDR1 MDHEN, CDR2 SYDVKM. This CDR3 is 12 amino acids long. The sequenced material came from peripheral blood. The V and J genes are TRBV28 and TRBJ2-7, with D possibly TRBD2 on 6 matching bases. This receptor was taken from a man between 65 and 85 years old with acute or convalescent COVID-19. In DNA form, the CDR3 reads TGTGCCAGCAGTTTTTCCGGGGGCGAGCAGTACTTC. Amino acid sequence: CASSFSGGEQYF.